The clone carrying this T cell receptor beta chain was counted a single time. In the original analysis: Amplification of reference gene primers was used by the study to estimate nucleated cell counts. Profiling relied on immunoSEQ multiplex PCR, and the TCRdb table lists in-frame clones only, not all of them. V, J and clone size derive from that table, while D and trimming were established from the DNA sequence. Of around 99,000 clones listed, about four fifths were seen once; the top ten hold around 4.4%. Germline CDR1 reads MGHDK; CDR2 reads SYGVNS. V shed 7 bases and J 6 bases; nucleotides not matched to a gene: 11. This CDR3 contains 16 residues. This sample is part of a study of blood T cell repertoires in COVID-19. Background on the study: The United States, Italy and Spain provided the acute and convalescent COVID-19 samples. T cells, B-cell-depleted T cells, or PBMCs supplied cDNA or gDNA.

The sequenced sample was peripheral blood. The chain links TRBV25-1 to TRBJ2-1; 11 bases match TRBD2. This TCR was recovered from a man aged 65 to 79 with acute or convalescent COVID-19. In DNA form, the CDR3 reads TGTGCCAGCACCCCCCTTAGCGGGGGGGCCGTCAATGAGCAGTTCTTC. Protein: CASTPLSGGAVNEQFF.